This T cell receptor (beta chain) is from a study of circulating and synovial CD4+ cells in juvenile arthritis. On this clone itself: Its specificity is unknown. A read error may produce the germline difference seen at one junction end. This sample includes further DNA sequences coding for the same CDR3.

Study results and caveats: Circulating pathogenic-like lymphocytes shared a substantially higher fraction of CDR3 sequences with synovium than bulk blood.

Clones were read by immunoSEQ multiplex PCR, and TCRdb kept only the in-frame ones, dropping some. The sample lists 30,000 to 40,000 clones, more than 90% occurring once. The CDR3 contains 16 residues. Germline lookup yields CDR1 MGHRA and CDR2 YSYEKL. This rearrangement joins TRBV4-1 to TRBJ1-6; 7 positions match TRBD1. The sequenced sample consisted of CD4+ T cells from blood. The clonotype originates from a human donor with juvenile idiopathic arthritis. The CDR3 region is CASSKTGNSYNSPLHF. The CDR3 bases are TGCGCCAGCAGCAAGACAGGGAATTCCTATAATTCCCCCCTCCACTTT.